This is a list of T cell receptor beta chains from one sample in a study of shared clonotypes between healthy human individuals. Profiling relied on immunoSEQ multiplex PCR, and the TCRdb table lists in-frame clones only, not all of them. The data show fewer than 550,000 clones, with about 79% seen just once and around 13% held by the top ten. The sample consisted of PBMCs. The receptors stem from a woman aged 40 to 50 in good health. Some clones in this sample may be carry-over from other donors' samples. CDR3s include the opening cysteine and the closing phenylalanine or tryptophan. Fields, in order: V gene, clone size, J gene, D gene, CDR3 protein, CDR3 DNA. The D gene is left open where the match is weak. Part of the rows lack a size; the others show once, few, many or a class for expanded clones.

>TRBV5-6|NA|TRBJ2-7|TRBD1
CASSSFTGGPTYEQYF
TGTGCCAGCAGCTCCTTCACAGGGGGTCCCACCTACGAGCAGTACTTC
>TRBV6-5|once|TRBJ1-1|TRBD1
CASSQQGNGMAFF
TGTGCCAGCAGTCAACAGGGGAACGGGATGGCTTTCTTT
>TRBV21-1|NA|TRBJ2-3|NA
CASSPGLNTDTQYF
TGTGCCAGCAGCCCGGGACTAAACACAGATACGCAGTATTTT
>TRBV5-1|NA|TRBJ2-3|TRBD1
CASRRTGGTDTQYF
TGCGCCAGCAGGAGGACAGGGGGCACAGATACGCAGTATTTT
>TRBV27|NA|TRBJ2-7|NA
CASKGIYEQYF
TGTGCCAGCAAAGGGATCTACGAGCAGTACTTC
>TRBV27|NA|TRBJ2-7|NA
CASSLYGTVGEQYF
TGTGCCAGCAGTTTATACGGGACTGTCGGCGAGCAGTACTTC
>TRBV5-1|once|TRBJ2-2|NA
CASSLFRNTGELFF
TGCGCCAGCAGCCTATTTAGGAATACCGGGGAGCTGTTTTTT
>TRBV6-6|NA|TRBJ1-2|TRBD1
CASSYAQGAAGYTF
TGTGCCAGCAGTTACGCGCAGGGGGCGGCTGGCTACACCTTC
>TRBV28|NA|TRBJ2-7|NA
CASTRGASGSYEQYF
TGTGCCAGCACGAGGGGGGCTAGCGGCTCCTACGAGCAGTACTTC
>TRBV19|NA|TRBJ1-1|TRBD1
CASSLGTGLNTEAFF
TGTGCCAGTAGTCTTGGGACAGGGTTGAACACTGAAGCTTTCTTT
>TRBV7-6|many|TRBJ2-1|NA
CASSLAPRAPATLSSYNEQFF
TGTGCCAGCAGCTTAGCGCCTCGGGCGCCCGCCACCCTTAGCTCCTACAATGAGCAGTTCTTC
>TRBV7-3|NA|TRBJ2-7|NA
CASSLFPGAYEQYF
TGTGCCAGCAGCTTATTTCCGGGAGCCTACGAGCAGTACTTC